The clone carrying this T cell receptor beta chain was detected a few times. The antigen remains unidentified. After 5'RACE with constant-segment primers, TCR alpha and TCR beta cDNA libraries carrying sample barcodes and UMIs were obtained. TCRdb re-derived calls from the 5' RACE reads in MiXCR, one entry per CDR3 protein. The repertoire holds about 360,000 distinct CDR3 sequences, with roughly 13% as singletons. The sample originates from a study of T-cell memory formation after mild COVID-19. As for the study in general: The two donors had largely donor-specific TCR clusters.

The germline gives CDR1 ENHRY, CDR2 SYGVKD. The CDR3 is made up of 13 amino acids. V was cut by 8 bases and J by 5 bases, with 13 bases left in between. Findings and caveats of the study: The CD4+ clones that contracted clustered mainly within CM and EM, and the CD8+ clones concentrated in EMRA.

This chain uses TRBV10-3 with TRBJ2-1; D is possibly TRBD2 (6 bases). The TCR comes from a man aged 18 to 29 who had mild COVID-19 (a few samples of this study predate the infection). Cell type and time point are not known. Input material: PBMCs or a T cell subset sorted from them (not recorded which). CDR3 nucleotide sequence: TGTGCCATCCGAAGCGCGGGGAACAATGAGCAGTTCTTC. Its translation is CAIRSAGNNEQFF.